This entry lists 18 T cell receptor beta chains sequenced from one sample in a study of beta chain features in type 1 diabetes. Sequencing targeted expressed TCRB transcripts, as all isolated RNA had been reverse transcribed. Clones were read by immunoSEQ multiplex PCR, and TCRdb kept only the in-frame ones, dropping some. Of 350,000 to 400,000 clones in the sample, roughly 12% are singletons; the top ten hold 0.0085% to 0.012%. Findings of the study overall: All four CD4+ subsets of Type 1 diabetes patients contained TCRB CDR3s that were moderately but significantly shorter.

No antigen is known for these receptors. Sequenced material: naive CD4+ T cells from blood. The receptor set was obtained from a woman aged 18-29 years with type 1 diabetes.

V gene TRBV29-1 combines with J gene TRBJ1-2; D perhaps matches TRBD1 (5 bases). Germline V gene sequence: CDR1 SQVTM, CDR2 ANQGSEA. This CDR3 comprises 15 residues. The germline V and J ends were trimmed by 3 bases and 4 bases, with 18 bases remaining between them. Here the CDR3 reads CSVEGIRAIGYGYTF. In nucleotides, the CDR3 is TGCAGCGTTGAGGGGATCAGGGCGATTGGCTATGGCTACACCTTC. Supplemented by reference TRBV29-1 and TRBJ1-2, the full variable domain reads SAVISQKPSRDICQRGTSLTIQCQVDSQVTMMFWYRQQPGQSLTLIATANQGSEATYESGFVIDKFPISRPNLTFSTLTVSNMSPEDSSIYLCSVEGIRAIGYGYTFGSGTRLTVV.

The CDR3 sequence: CATSRQGQGYEQYF. In DNA, the CDR3 is TGTGCCACCAGCAGACAAGGACAGGGTTACGAGCAGTACTTC. The chain carries TRBV15 and TRBJ2-7; 8 bases fit TRBD1. The CDR3 consists of 14 residues. Trimming took 2 bases from V and 4 from J; bases not matched to a gene: 4. Germline V lookup: CDR1 LNHNV, CDR2 YYDKDF (reference sequence).

The CDR3 region has the DNA TGCGCCAGCAGCCAAAGATCAGGCTACGAGCAGTACTTC. Amino acid sequence: CASSQRSGYEQYF. V gene TRBV4-1 combines with J gene TRBJ2-7; D is ambiguous. V was pared by 2 bases and J by 3 bases, with 8 bases between. In germline, CDR1 is MGHRA, CDR2 YSYEKL. The CDR3 spans 13 residues.

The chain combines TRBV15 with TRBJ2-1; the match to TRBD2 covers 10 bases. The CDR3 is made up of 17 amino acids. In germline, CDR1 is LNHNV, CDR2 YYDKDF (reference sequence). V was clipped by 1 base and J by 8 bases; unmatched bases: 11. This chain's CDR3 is CATSRGSLSGGRDEQFF. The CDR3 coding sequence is TGTGCCACCAGCAGAGGTTCCCTTAGCGGGGGGCGTGATGAGCAGTTCTTC.

CDR3 residues: CASSLNKWGVSTDTQYF. The CDR3 DNA follows: TGTGCCAGCAGCTTAAACAAGTGGGGGGTCAGCACAGATACGCAGTATTTT. V is TRBV7-9 and J is TRBJ2-3; weak D call: TRBD2 (6 bases). Trimming took 2 bases from V and 0 from J, leaving 15 bases between them. CDR3 size: 17 residues. Germline V gives CDR1 SEHNR, CDR2 FQNEAQ (reference sequence).

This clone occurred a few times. The CDR3 is CASSAGVQETQYF. In DNA, the CDR3 is TGCGCCAGCAGCGCGGGGGTTCAAGAGACCCAGTACTTC. The gene calls are TRBV5-1 and TRBJ2-5, with 7 bases aligning to TRBD2. V trimming: 4 bases; J trimming: 2 bases; junction bases outside the gene matches: 2. The CDR3 extends over 13 amino acids. From germline, CDR1 is SGHRS and CDR2 YFSETQ.

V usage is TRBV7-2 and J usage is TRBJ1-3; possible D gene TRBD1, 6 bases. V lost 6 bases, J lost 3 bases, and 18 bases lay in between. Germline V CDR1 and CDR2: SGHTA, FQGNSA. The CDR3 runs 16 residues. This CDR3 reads CASSTWGGLSGNTIYF. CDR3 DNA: TGTGCCAGCAGTACTTGGGGGGGGCTGAGTGGAAACACCATATATTTT. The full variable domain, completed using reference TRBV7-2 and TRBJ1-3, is GAGVSQSPSNKVTEKGKDVELRCDPISGHTALYWYRQSLGQGLEFLIYFQGNSAPDKSGLPSDRFSAERTGGSVSTLTIQRTQQEDSAVYLCASSTWGGLSGNTIYFGEGSWLTVV.

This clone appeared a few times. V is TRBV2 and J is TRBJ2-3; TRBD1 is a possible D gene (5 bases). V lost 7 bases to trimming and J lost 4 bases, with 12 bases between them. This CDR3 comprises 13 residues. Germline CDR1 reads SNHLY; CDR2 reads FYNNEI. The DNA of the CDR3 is TGTGCCAGCACCCAGGGTATGGCAGATACGCAGTATTTT. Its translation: CASTQGMADTQYF.

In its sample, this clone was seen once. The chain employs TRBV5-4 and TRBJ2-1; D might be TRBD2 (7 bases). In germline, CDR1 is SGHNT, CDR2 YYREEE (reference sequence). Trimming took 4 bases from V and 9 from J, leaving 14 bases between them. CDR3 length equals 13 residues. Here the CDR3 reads CASSRSGGFEQFF. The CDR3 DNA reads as TGTGCCAGCAGCCGCTCGGGGGGCTTTGAGCAGTTCTTC.

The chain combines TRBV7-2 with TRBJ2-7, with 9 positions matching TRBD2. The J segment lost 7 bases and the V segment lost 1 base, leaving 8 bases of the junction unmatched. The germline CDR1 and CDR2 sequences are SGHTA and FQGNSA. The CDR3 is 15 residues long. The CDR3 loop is CASSLVAGGPREQYF. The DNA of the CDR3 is TGTGCCAGCAGCTTAGTGGCGGGGGGGCCTCGAGAGCAGTACTTC. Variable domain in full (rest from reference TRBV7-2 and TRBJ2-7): GAGVSQSPSNKVTEKGKDVELRCDPISGHTALYWYRQSLGQGLEFLIYFQGNSAPDKSGLPSDRFSAERTGGSVSTLTIQRTQQEDSAVYLCASSLVAGGPREQYFGPGTRLTVT.

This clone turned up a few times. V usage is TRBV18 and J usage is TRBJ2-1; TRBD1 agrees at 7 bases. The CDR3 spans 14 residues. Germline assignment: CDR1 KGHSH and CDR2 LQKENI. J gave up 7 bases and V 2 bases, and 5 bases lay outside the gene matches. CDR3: CASSPETGINEQFF. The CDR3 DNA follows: TGTGCCAGCTCACCAGAGACAGGGATTAATGAGCAGTTCTTC.

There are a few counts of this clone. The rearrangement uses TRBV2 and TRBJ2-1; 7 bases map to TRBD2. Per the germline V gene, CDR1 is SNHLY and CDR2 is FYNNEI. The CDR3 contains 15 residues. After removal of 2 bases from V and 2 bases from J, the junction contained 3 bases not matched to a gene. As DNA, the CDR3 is TGTGCCAGCAGTGAAAGGACTAGTGCCTACAATGAGCAGTTCTTC. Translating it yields CASSERTSAYNEQFF. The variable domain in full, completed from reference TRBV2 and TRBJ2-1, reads EPEVTQTPSHQVTQMGQEVILRCVPISNHLYFYWYRQILGQKVEFLVSFYNNEISEKSEIFDDQFSVERPDGSNFTLKIRSTKLEDSAMYFCASSERTSAYNEQFFGPGTRLTVL.

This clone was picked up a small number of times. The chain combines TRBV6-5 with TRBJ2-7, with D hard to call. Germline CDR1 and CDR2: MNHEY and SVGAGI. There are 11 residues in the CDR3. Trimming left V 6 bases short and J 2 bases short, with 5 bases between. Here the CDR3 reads CASRTTYEQYF. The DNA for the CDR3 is TGTGCCAGCAGGACAACCTACGAGCAGTACTTC.

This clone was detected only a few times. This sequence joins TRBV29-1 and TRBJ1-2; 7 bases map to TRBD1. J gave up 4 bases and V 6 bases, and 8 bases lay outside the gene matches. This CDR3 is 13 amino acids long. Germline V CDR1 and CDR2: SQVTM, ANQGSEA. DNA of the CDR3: TGCAGCGTGGAAATAACAGGGGTCTATGGCTACACCTTC. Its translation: CSVEITGVYGYTF.

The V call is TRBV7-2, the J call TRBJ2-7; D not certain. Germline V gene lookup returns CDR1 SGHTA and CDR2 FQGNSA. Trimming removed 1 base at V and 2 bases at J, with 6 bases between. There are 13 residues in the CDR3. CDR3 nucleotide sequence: TGTGCCAGCAGCTTAGGCTCTACCTACGAGCAGTACTTC. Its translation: CASSLGSTYEQYF.

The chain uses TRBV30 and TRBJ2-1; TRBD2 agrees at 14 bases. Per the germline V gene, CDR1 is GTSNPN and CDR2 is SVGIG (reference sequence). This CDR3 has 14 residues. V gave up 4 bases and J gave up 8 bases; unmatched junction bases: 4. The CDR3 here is CAWTGTSGSYEQFF. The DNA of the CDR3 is TGTGCCTGGACCGGGACTAGCGGGAGCTATGAGCAGTTCTTC.

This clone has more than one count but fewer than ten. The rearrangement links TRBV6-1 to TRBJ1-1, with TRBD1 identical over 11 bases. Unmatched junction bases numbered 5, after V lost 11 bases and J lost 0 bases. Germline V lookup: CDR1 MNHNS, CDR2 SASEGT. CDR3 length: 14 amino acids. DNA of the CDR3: TGTGCCGCACGGACAGGGGGCATGAACACTGAAGCTTTCTTT. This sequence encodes CAARTGGMNTEAFF.

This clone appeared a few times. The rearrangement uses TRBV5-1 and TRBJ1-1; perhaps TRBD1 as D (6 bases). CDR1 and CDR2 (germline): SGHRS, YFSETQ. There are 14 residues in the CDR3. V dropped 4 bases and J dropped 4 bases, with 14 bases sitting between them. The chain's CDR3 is CASSSTGMGTEAFF. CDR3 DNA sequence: TGCGCCAGCAGCAGTACAGGGATGGGCACTGAAGCTTTCTTT.